The present entry profiles one TCR beta chain with its context. Its antigen is unidentified. Libraries were prepared by immunoSEQ multiplex PCR; TCRdb keeps only in-frame clonotypes and omits some of them. The data contain some 120,000 clones, around four fifths of them singletons. The data stem from a study of cytotoxic CD8 clonotypes in ibrutinib-treated CLL. On the study more broadly: IGHV unmutated roughly 17; relapsed/refractory fewer than 13; treatment-naive over 14. Response sampling came at median around 12 months of treatment, ranging about 6 to 36 months.

The study's findings and limits: An increase in clonality occurred at ibrutinib response, followed by a return toward baseline at progression.

Looked up from germline, CDR1 is SGHTS and CDR2 is YDEGEE. V lost 4 bases and J 0 bases, leaving 19 bases between the germline ends. The CDR3 runs 17 residues. About 2 micrograms of genomic DNA came from cryopreserved PBMCs for TCR beta libraries. This TCR was sampled from a human donor with chronic lymphocytic leukemia. The chain combines TRBV5-8 with TRBJ2-5; no clear D. The sequenced sample was PBMCs, obtained after 24 months of ibrutinib treatment. DNA of the CDR3: TGTGCCAGCAGCCGCGGTATCGGCGGAGATTACCAAGAGACCCAGTACTTC. Protein: CASSRGIGGDYQETQYF.